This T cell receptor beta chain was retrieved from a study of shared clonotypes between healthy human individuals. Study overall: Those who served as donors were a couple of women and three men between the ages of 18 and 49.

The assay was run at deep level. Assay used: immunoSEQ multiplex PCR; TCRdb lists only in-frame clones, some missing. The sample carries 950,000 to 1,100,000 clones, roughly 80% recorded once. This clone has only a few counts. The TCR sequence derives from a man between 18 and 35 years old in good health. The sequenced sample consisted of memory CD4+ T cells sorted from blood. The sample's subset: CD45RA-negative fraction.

The chain's CDR3 is CAWSGTRMGAFF. CDR3 coding DNA: TGTGCCTGGAGTGGGACCCGAATGGGAGCTTTCTTT. This chain links TRBV30 with TRBJ1-1; D is unresolved. Trimming took 1 base from V and 10 from J, leaving 13 bases between them. The CDR3 is 12 residues long. The germline V gene encodes CDR1 GTSNPN and CDR2 SVGIG (reference sequence).